Listed here is a single TCR beta chain. The antigen is not known. This specimen belongs to a study of cytomegalovirus exposure and HLA in healthy donors. Study conclusions and caveats: Many donors shared some public TCRs, even though most TCR sequences were rare. Reports showed the classifier diagnosing cytomegalovirus status with high specificity and sensitivity.

Trimming stripped 0 bases from V and 5 bases from J, with 8 bases between. Germline CDR1 reads SGHRS; CDR2 reads YFSETQ. CDR3 length: 13 amino acids. Amplification used 60 Vbeta primers and 13 Jbeta primers. Authors' analysis steps: In a later analysis, the count reached some 83 million unique TCR beta chains, with approximately 11 million shared. The table came from immunoSEQ multiplex PCR; TCRdb's copy has only in-frame clones and leaves some out. V, J and clone size derive from that table, while D and trimming were established from the DNA sequence. The sample includes about 67,000 clones, more than 80% seen only once; the top ten take about an eighth.

The V gene is TRBV5-1, the J gene TRBJ1-1; D not certain. Sequencing was carried out using PBMCs. This TCR derives from a woman aged 30 to 39 in good health and CMV-seropositive. CDR3 residues: CASSLVEETEAFF. The CDR3 region has the DNA TGCGCCAGCAGCTTGGTAGAGGAAACTGAAGCTTTCTTT.